These 23 T cell receptor beta chains were sequenced from one sample in a study of blood T cell repertoires in COVID-19. Clones were sequenced by immunoSEQ multiplex PCR, and TCRdb holds only the in-frame ones, with some missing. The sample lists 90,000 to 110,000 clones, around 80% occurring once. Source material: peripheral blood. These receptors originate from a woman of 80 years or more with acute or convalescent COVID-19.

This clone has a single count. The chain recombines TRBV5-1 with TRBJ2-3; TRBD2 matches at 12 bases. Unmatched junction bases numbered 6, after V lost 0 bases and J lost 1 base. The CDR3 length is 18 residues. The germline gives CDR1 SGHRS, CDR2 YFSETQ. CDR3 in amino acids: CASSLGTSGAYGTDTQYF. The CDR3 nucleotides are TGCGCCAGCAGCTTGGGGACTAGCGGGGCGTACGGCACAGATACGCAGTATTTT.

This chain links TRBV2 with TRBJ1-1; weak D call: TRBD1 (5 bases). The V and J ends lost 4 bases and 5 bases respectively, with 11 bases between them. The length of the CDR3 is 13 residues. Germline CDR1 is SNHLY and CDR2 is FYNNEI. CDR3 DNA: TGTGCCAGCAGTGGTATGGAGGGGACTGAAGCTTTCTTT. Translated: CASSGMEGTEAFF.

This chain links TRBV10-3 with TRBJ1-1; D might be TRBD1 (6 bases). Germline V gene lookup returns CDR1 ENHRY and CDR2 SYGVKD. The CDR3 length is 13 residues. Trimming took off 11 bases at V and 11 bases at J, with 24 bases between the two ends. CDR3 protein: CASQPTQGTEAFF. Written as DNA, the CDR3 is TGTGCCTCCCAACCTACACAGGGCACAGAGGCTTTCTTT.

The V and J genes are TRBV5-1 and TRBJ2-1; 8 bases match TRBD1. Germline V gives CDR1 SGHRS, CDR2 YFSETQ. Trimming at V came to 0 bases and at J to 8 bases, leaving 7 bases not matched to a gene. CDR3 length: 15 residues. The DNA for the CDR3 is TGCGCCAGCAGCTTGGAGGGACAGGCGATCGATGAGCAGTTCTTC. The encoded protein is CASSLEGQAIDEQFF.

The rearrangement joins TRBV29-1 to TRBJ1-1; 8 nucleotides align to TRBD1. Germline V gives CDR1 SQVTM, CDR2 ANQGSEA. The CDR3 contains 14 residues. The trim removed 5 bases at V and 2 bases at J, leaving 7 bases unmatched. The CDR3 here is CSVKGDRTNTEAFF. The CDR3, as DNA: TGCAGCGTTAAGGGGGACAGGACCAACACTGAAGCTTTCTTT.

This clone was detected only once. The chain has TRBV3-1 (or the pseudogene TRBV3-2) and TRBJ2-5; 7 bases map to TRBD1. CDR1 and CDR2 (germline): LGHDT, YNNKEL (reference sequence). The CDR3 loop spans 15 amino acids. The J segment lost 4 bases and the V segment lost 5 bases, leaving 10 bases of the junction unmatched. CDR3 nucleotides: TGTGCCAGCAGCTCCAGGGGACAGCCAGGAGAGACCCAGTACTTC. Its protein is CASSSRGQPGETQYF.

The chain has TRBV10-3 and TRBJ2-1, with D tentatively TRBD2 (5 bases). CDR1 ENHRY and CDR2 SYGVKD come from the germline V gene. CDR3 length: 18 residues. The V gene lost 2 bases and the J gene lost 4 bases, with 21 bases spanning the gap. The CDR3 spells CAISELVGGVGVYNEQFF. Here the CDR3 DNA reads TGTGCCATCAGTGAGCTCGTGGGTGGGGTCGGGGTTTACAATGAGCAGTTCTTC.

This clone was picked up a small number of times. In DNA form, the CDR3 reads TGTGCCAGCAGCCGCCGGGACAGGGATTCACCCCTCCACTTT. It specifies CASSRRDRDSPLHF. The chain employs TRBV6-6 and TRBJ1-6, with TRBD1 matching over 9 bases. In germline, CDR1 is MNHNY, CDR2 SVGAGI (reference sequence). J was trimmed by 8 bases and V by 6 bases; bases with no gene match: 5. This CDR3 has 14 residues.

The V gene is TRBV20-1, the J gene TRBJ1-3, with no clear D. Germline-derived CDR1 and CDR2 are DFQATT and SNEGSKA (reference sequence). This CDR3 region has 15 residues. V lost 3 bases to trimming and J lost 1 base, with 13 bases between them. The CDR3 region has the DNA TGCAGTGCTAGTACCCAACAGCATTCTGGAAACACCATATATTTT. Protein sequence: CSASTQQHSGNTIYF.

DNA for the CDR3: TGTGCCAGCAGTGAACTCAGGACAAGCGGCTACACCTTC. Protein product: CASSELRTSGYTF. The rearrangement links TRBV6-1 to TRBJ1-2; TRBD1 might be the D (5 bases). The germline V gene encodes CDR1 MNHNS and CDR2 SASEGT. The V end was cut by 2 bases, the J end by 8 bases, with 12 bases between. There are 13 residues in the CDR3.

The CDR3 sequence is CASSIGGAGQETQYF. CDR3 in DNA: TGTGCCAGTAGTATTGGGGGGGCGGGACAAGAGACCCAGTACTTC. The chain employs TRBV19 and TRBJ2-5; possible D gene TRBD2, 7 bases. There are 15 residues in the CDR3. V shed 3 bases and J shed 2 bases, with 13 bases lying between them. The V gene's germline CDR1 is LNHDA and CDR2 SQIVND (reference sequence).

This clone occurred a few times. The rearrangement uses TRBV28 and TRBJ1-5; no clear D. The length of the CDR3 is 15 residues. V lost 1 base, J lost 2 bases, and 9 bases lay in between. CDR1 MDHEN and CDR2 SYDVKM come from the germline V gene. The CDR3 DNA reads as TGTGCCAGCAGTTTATCAGGCTTGGGCAATCAGCCCCAGCATTTT. Translation: CASSLSGLGNQPQHF.

This sequence joins TRBV6-5 and TRBJ2-1; 10 bases align to TRBD2. V shed 0 bases, J shed 9 bases, and the junction held 2 bases outside the gene matches. This CDR3 contains 14 residues. CDR1 is MNHEY and CDR2 is SVGAGI in the germline V gene. DNA for the CDR3: TGTGCCAGCAGTTACTCGGGACTAGCGTCTGAGCAGTTCTTC. Translation: CASSYSGLASEQFF.

The chain combines TRBV19 with TRBJ2-3; no reliable D call. Germline assignment: CDR1 LNHDA and CDR2 SQIVND (reference sequence). The length of the CDR3 is 14 residues. Trimming pared 0 bases from V and 4 bases from J, leaving 8 bases between. The CDR3 nucleotides are TGTGCCAGTAGTATAGACGGTACGGCAGATACGCAGTATTTT. It codes for CASSIDGTADTQYF.

The chain carries TRBV5-1 and TRBJ2-6, with 8 bases fitting TRBD1. After removal of 3 bases from V and 1 base from J, the junction contained 6 bases not matched to a gene. Germline CDR1 reads SGHRS; CDR2 reads YFSETQ. The length of the CDR3 is 17 residues. In DNA form, the CDR3 reads TGCGCCAGCAGCTGGGGACAGGCCTCATCTGGGGCCAACGTCCTGACTTTC. Its translation is CASSWGQASSGANVLTF.

This sequence joins TRBV7-9 and TRBJ2-7; 12 bases align to TRBD2. J gave up 2 bases and V 5 bases, and 1 base lay outside the gene matches. CDR1 is SEHNR, CDR2 FQNEAQ, per germline (reference sequence). The CDR3 has 14 residues. CDR3 sequence reads: CASSPSGRAYEQYF. In DNA form, the CDR3 reads TGTGCCAGCAGCCCTAGCGGGAGGGCCTACGAGCAGTACTTC. Full variable domain (missing parts from reference TRBV7-9 and TRBJ2-7): DTGVSQNPRHKITKRGQNVTFRCDPISEHNRLYWYRQTLGQGPEFLTYFQNEAQLEKSRLLSDRFSAERPKGSFSTLEIQRTEQGDSAMYLCASSPSGRAYEQYFGPGTRLTVT.

The gene calls are TRBV7-2 and TRBJ2-1, with 13 bases matching TRBD2. CDR1 SGHTA and CDR2 FQGNSA come from the germline V gene. The CDR3 extends over 13 amino acids. V lost 5 bases and J lost 13; bases outside the gene matches: 5. CDR3 loop: CASSHGTSGTQFF. CDR3 DNA sequence: TGTGCCAGCAGCCACGGGACTAGCGGGACCCAGTTCTTC. Full variable domain (remainder filled in from reference TRBV7-2 and TRBJ2-1): GAGVSQSPSNKVTEKGKDVELRCDPISGHTALYWYRQSLGQGLEFLIYFQGNSAPDKSGLPSDRFSAERTGGSVSTLTIQRTQQEDSAVYLCASSHGTSGTQFFGPGTRLTVL.

The CDR3 is CASSLRDRGSEQFF. CDR3 nucleotides: TGCGCCAGCAGCTTGCGGGACAGGGGCTCAGAGCAGTTCTTC. The chain joins TRBV5-1 to TRBJ2-1; 10 bases agree with TRBD1. The CDR3 sequence is 14 residues long. Trimming removed 1 base from V and 10 bases from J; junction bases left unmatched: 5. The V gene's germline CDR1 is SGHRS and CDR2 YFSETQ. Together with reference TRBV5-1 and TRBJ2-1, the CDR3 gives the full variable domain: KAGVTQTPRYLIKTRGQQVTLSCSPISGHRSVSWYQQTPGQGLQFLFEYFSETQRNKGNFPGRFSGRQFSNSRSEMNVSTLELGDSALYLCASSLRDRGSEQFFGPGTRLTVL.

CDR3 region: CASSAGTSGPSGANVLTF. For the CDR3, the DNA is TGTGCCAGCAGCGCCGGGACTAGCGGGCCCTCTGGGGCCAACGTCCTGACTTTC. V usage is TRBV5-4 and J usage is TRBJ2-6, with 12 bases aligning to TRBD2. The CDR3 loop spans 18 amino acids. Germline V lookup: CDR1 SGHNT, CDR2 YYREEE (reference sequence). Unmatched junction bases numbered 5, after V lost 4 bases and J lost 0 bases.

The chain carries TRBV28 and TRBJ2-2; 9 positions agree with TRBD2. The CDR3 is 14 amino acids. Germline assignment: CDR1 MDHEN and CDR2 SYDVKM. The V segment lost 6 bases and the J segment 4 bases; nucleotides outside the gene matches: 3. The CDR3 DNA reads as TGTGCCAGCAGCACTAGCGGGTCCACCGGGGAGCTGTTTTTT. Encoded protein: CASSTSGSTGELFF.

The rearrangement joins TRBV4-3 to TRBJ2-2, with 14 nucleotides matching TRBD2. V trimming: 4 bases; J trimming: 5 bases; junction bases outside the gene matches: 12. Looked up from germline, CDR1 is LGHNA and CDR2 is YSLEER. The length of the CDR3 is 19 residues. The CDR3 is CASSLSGLAGDGSTGELFF. The CDR3 nucleotides are TGCGCCAGCAGCCTCTCGGGACTAGCGGGAGACGGGAGTACCGGGGAGCTGTTTTTT.

This clone was observed a single time. The chain uses TRBV7-9 and TRBJ1-5; the D gene is possibly TRBD1 (5 bases). Germline-derived CDR1 and CDR2 are SEHNR and FQNEAQ (reference sequence). The V and J ends lost 5 bases and 2 bases respectively, with 13 bases between them. The CDR3 contains 15 residues. This chain's CDR3 is CASSAGPGGNQPQHF. In DNA, the CDR3 is TGTGCCAGCAGCGCCGGACCGGGGGGCAATCAGCCCCAGCATTTT.

The gene calls are TRBV5-1 and TRBJ2-7; TRBD2 might be the D (5 bases). Per germline, CDR1 SGHRS and CDR2 YFSETQ. The V end was cut by 0 bases, the J end by 3 bases, with 13 bases between. The CDR3 covers 15 residues. Here the CDR3 reads CASSLESRANYEQYF. CDR3 nucleotides: TGCGCCAGCAGCTTGGAGTCGAGGGCCAACTACGAGCAGTACTTC.